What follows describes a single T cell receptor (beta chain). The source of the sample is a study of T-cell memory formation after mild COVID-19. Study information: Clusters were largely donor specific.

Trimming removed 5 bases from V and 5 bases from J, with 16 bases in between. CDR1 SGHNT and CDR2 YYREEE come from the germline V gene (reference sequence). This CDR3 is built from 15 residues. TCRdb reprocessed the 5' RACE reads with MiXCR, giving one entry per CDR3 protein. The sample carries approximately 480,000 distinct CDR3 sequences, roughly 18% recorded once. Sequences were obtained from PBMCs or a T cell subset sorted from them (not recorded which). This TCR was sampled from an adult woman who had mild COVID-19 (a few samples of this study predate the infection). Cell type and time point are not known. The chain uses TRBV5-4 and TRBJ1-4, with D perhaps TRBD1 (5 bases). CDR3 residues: CASRDGTEANEKLFF. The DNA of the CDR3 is TGTGCCAGCAGGGATGGGACGGAGGCAAATGAAAAACTGTTTTTT.